This entry describes one T cell receptor (beta chain). What it binds is not known. The record originates from a study of CD8 T cells in ankylosing spondylitis. Findings and caveats of the study: The study identified a TCR beta motif of under 10 highly homologous variants that appeared characteristic of ankylosing spondylitis blood. It was reported that disease-linked clones were significantly enriched in matched ankylosing spondylitis synovial fluid.

Germline V gives CDR1 ENHRY, CDR2 SYGVKD. CDR3 length: 15 residues. V shed 6 bases, J shed 4 bases, and the junction held 7 bases outside the gene matches. By quantitative 5'-RACE with molecular barcodes, the TCR beta libraries were made. Using its own MiXCR run on the 5' RACE reads, TCRdb lists one record per CDR3 protein. Of hundreds of thousands of distinct CDR3 sequences listed, approximately 12% are singletons. Sequencing input: blood, either unsorted or a sorted T cell fraction (not recorded which). The origin of this receptor is a male donor with ankylosing spondylitis. The chain uses TRBV10-3 and TRBJ2-7, with 12 bases identical to TRBD1. The CDR3 here is CAISPRDRGLYEQYF. CDR3 nucleotides: TGTGCCATCAGCCCCCGGGACAGGGGGCTTTACGAGCAGTACTTC.